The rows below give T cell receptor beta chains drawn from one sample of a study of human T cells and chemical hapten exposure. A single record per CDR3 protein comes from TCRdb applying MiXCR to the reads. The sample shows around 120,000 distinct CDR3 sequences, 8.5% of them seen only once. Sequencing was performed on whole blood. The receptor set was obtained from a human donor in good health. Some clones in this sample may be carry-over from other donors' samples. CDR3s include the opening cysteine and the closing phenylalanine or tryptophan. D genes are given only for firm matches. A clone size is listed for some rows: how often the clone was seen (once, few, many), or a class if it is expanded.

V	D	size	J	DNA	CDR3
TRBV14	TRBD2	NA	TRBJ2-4	TGTGCCAGCAGCCAAGATCGGGGGAGGGTTCAGTACTTC	CASSQDRGRVQYF
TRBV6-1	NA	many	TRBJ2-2	TGTGCCAGCAGTGAAAGTCGTGTGGCTAGCAGCACCGGGGAGCTGTTTTTT	CASSESRVASSTGELFF
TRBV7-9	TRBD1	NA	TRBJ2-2	TGTGCCAGCAGGGTGCTTGACAGGGCCCCTCACACCGGGGAGCTGTTTTTT	CASRVLDRAPHTGELFF
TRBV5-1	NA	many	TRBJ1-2	TGCGCCAGCAGCTTGAAGCCGGGACTTCCCAGCTATGGCTACACCTTC	CASSLKPGLPSYGYTF
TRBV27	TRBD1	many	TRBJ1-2	TGTGCCAGCAGTCCCCGGGACAGGACTTTAAATGGCTACACCTTC	CASSPRDRTLNGYTF
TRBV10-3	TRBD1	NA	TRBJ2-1	TGTGCCATCAGTGAATCCGGGACAGGTTTATTTGAGCAGTTCTTC	CAISESGTGLFEQFF
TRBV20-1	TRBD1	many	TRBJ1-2	TGCAGTGCGGAACAGGGGGCAAACTATGGCTACACCTTC	CSAEQGANYGYTF
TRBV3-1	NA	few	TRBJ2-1	TGTGCCAGCAGCCAAGAGGTTAGGGGTACTGAGCAGTTCTTC	CASSQEVRGTEQFF
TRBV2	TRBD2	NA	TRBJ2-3	TGTGCCAGCAGAGCTAGCGGGAGAGAGGGGGCAGATACGCAGTATTTT	CASRASGREGADTQYF
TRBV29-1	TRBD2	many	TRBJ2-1	TGCAGCGTTGTAGCGGGGTTGAACAATGAGCAGTTCTTC	CSVVAGLNNEQFF
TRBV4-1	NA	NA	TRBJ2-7	TGCGCCAGCAGCCAATTACGGAAAACAGGGCCAGGCGAGCAGTACTTC	CASSQLRKTGPGEQYF
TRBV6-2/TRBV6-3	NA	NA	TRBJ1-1	TGTGCCAGCAGTGAGATCGTAGTGAACACTGAAGCTTTCTTT	CASSEIVVNTEAFF
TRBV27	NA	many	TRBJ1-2	TGTGCCAGCAGTTTATACACAGGGCGGGACTATGGCTACACCTTC	CASSLYTGRDYGYTF
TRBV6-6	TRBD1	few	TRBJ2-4	TGTGCCAGCAGTTTACCGGGACAGCTAGCCAAAAACATTCAGTACTTC	CASSLPGQLAKNIQYF
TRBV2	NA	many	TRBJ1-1	TGTGCCAGCAGTCGGGGTGACACCTCAGGGATTGAAGCTTTCTTT	CASSRGDTSGIEAFF
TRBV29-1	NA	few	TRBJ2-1	TGCAGCGTTGAAACCCAAGGGGGGAGATACAATGAGCAGTTCTTC	CSVETQGGRYNEQFF
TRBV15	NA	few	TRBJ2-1	TGTGCCACCAGCAGTCGTCCGGTCAATGAGCAGTTCTTC	CATSSRPVNEQFF
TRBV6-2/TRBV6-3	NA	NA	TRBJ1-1	TGTGCCAGCAGTTACGGGGGTTGGGAGACTGAAGCTTTCTTT	CASSYGGWETEAFF
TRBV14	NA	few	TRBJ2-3	TGTGCCAGCAGCCAAGATCCAGGGGCTATCGCAGATACGCAGTATTTT	CASSQDPGAIADTQYF
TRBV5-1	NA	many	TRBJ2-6	TGCGCCAGCAGCCCTGGATCTGGGGCCAACGTCCTGACTTTC	CASSPGSGANVLTF
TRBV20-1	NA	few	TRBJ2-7	TGCAGTGCTAGAGGCCGGGGCTGGCGCAGCTCCTACGAGCAGTACTTC	CSARGRGWRSSYEQYF
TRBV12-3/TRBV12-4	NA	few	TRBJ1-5	TGTGCCAGCAGTTCCTTGGGGTCGGAGCCCCAGCATTTT	CASSSLGSEPQHF
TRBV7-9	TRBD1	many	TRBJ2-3	TGTGCCAGCAGCTCCGAAACAGGGGGCTTTGTTACGCAGTATTTT	CASSSETGGFVTQYF
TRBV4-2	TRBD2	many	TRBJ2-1	TGTGCCAGCAGCCCTGGACTAGCGGGAGTCCCCTCCTACAATGAGCAGTTCTTC	CASSPGLAGVPSYNEQFF
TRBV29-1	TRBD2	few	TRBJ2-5	TGCAGCGTTGAAGGATTCGGGACCGGGGGGGCCGGGGAGACCCAGTACTTC	CSVEGFGTGGAGETQYF
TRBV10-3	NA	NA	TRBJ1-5	TGTGCCATCAGCCCGTATGGGCCCAATCAGCCCCAGCATTTT	CAISPYGPNQPQHF
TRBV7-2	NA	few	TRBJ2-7	TGTGCCAGCAGCTTAGCTAGGATTAATACCTACGAGCAGTACTTC	CASSLARINTYEQYF
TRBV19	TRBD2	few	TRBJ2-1	TGTGCCAGTAGTCCACCGGGACTAGCGGGGGAGCAGTTCTTC	CASSPPGLAGEQFF
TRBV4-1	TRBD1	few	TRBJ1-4	TGCGCCAGCAGCCAAGAAGGGCAGGGGGCGAAAAAACTGTTTTTT	CASSQEGQGAKKLFF
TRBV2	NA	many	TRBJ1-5	TGTGCCAGCAGTGTGTTAGCTCCAAATCAGCCCCAGCATTTT	CASSVLAPNQPQHF
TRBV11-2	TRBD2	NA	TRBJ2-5	TGTGCCAGCAGCTTAGACGGGACTAGCGGGAGAGAGACCCAGTACTTC	CASSLDGTSGRETQYF
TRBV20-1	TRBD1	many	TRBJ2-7	TGCAGTGCGAGAGGAGGACAGGGGGCGAGACACTCCTACGAGCAGTACTTC	CSARGGQGARHSYEQYF
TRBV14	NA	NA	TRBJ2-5	TGTGCCAGCAGCCAGTACGGGACCCAGTACTTC	CASSQYGTQYF
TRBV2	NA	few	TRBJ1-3	TGTGCCAGCAGTGAAGCAGCGGGGGCTGGAAACACCATATATTTT	CASSEAAGAGNTIYF
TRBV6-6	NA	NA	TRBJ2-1	TGTGCCAGCAGTTCGGGGGTTGGTGAGCAGTTCTTC	CASSSGVGEQFF
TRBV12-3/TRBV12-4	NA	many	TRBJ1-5	TGTGCCAGCAGTTTGCAGGCAACCCCGGGAAGCAATCAGCCCCAGCATTTT	CASSLQATPGSNQPQHF
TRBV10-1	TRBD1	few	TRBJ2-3	TGCGCCAGCAGTGAGTCCCAGGACAGGGCGAGCACAGATACGCAGTATTTT	CASSESQDRASTDTQYF
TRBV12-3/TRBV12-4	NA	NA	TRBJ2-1	TGTGCCAGCGCGACCGGGTACTCCTACAATGAGCAGTTCTTC	CASATGYSYNEQFF
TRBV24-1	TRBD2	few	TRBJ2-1	TGTGCCACCAGTGATTCGACTAGCGGGGGCTCCTACAATGAGCAGTTCTTC	CATSDSTSGGSYNEQFF
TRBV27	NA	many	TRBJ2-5	TGTGCCAGCAGTTTTGACAGCCGAGAGACCCAGTACTTC	CASSFDSRETQYF
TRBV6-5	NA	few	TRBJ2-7	TGTGCCAGCAGGCCTAAGGGCTCCTACGAGCAGTACTTC	CASRPKGSYEQYF
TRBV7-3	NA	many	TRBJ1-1	TGTGCCAGCAGCTTAGAGGGGAGAACTGAAGCTTTCTTT	CASSLEGRTEAFF
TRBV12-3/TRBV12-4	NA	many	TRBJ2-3	TGTGCCAGCAGTCCCGGGGGCACAGATACGCAGTATTTT	CASSPGGTDTQYF
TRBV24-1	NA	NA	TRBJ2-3	TGTGCCACCAGTGATCGAGCACAGGGTACGCAGTATTTT	CATSDRAQGTQYF
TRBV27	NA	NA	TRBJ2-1	TGTGCCAGCAGTTTACGGGGCAGACCGGGACTCTACAATGAGCAGTTCTTC	CASSLRGRPGLYNEQFF
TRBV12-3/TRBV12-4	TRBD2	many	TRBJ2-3	TGTGCCAGCAGGCCAGCGGGGGGGGGCACAGATACGCAGTATTTT	CASRPAGGGTDTQYF
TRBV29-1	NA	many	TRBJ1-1	TGCAGCGCTGGGGATTCGCGGTTGAGCACTGAAGCTTTCTTT	CSAGDSRLSTEAFF
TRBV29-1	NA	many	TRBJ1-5	TGCAGCGCCCGGACGGGCAATCAGCCCCAGCATTTT	CSARTGNQPQHF
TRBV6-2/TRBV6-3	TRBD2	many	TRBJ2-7	TGTGCCAGCAGCCCGGGGGGGCCCTACGAGCAGTACTTC	CASSPGGPYEQYF
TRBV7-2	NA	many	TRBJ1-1	TGTGCCAGCAGCCTCCAGGGGAGGGAAGAAGCTTTCTTT	CASSLQGREEAFF
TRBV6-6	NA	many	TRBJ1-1	TGTGCCAGCAGACCTCCAGAGAACACTGAAGCTTTCTTT	CASRPPENTEAFF
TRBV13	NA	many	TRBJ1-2	TGTGCCAGCAGCTTAGGGACAGATGGCTACACCTTC	CASSLGTDGYTF
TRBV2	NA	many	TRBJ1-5	TGTGCCAGCAGTACGACAGCTTCCAATCAGCCCCAGCATTTT	CASSTTASNQPQHF